This T cell receptor beta chain derives from a study of blood T cell repertoires in COVID-19. As for the study in general: The study drew acute and convalescent COVID-19 samples from the United States, Italy and Spain. PBMCs, B-cell-depleted T cells, or T cells provided the cDNA or gDNA that made up the material.

Seattle enrolled patients during active infection and tracked them longitudinally. Authors' processing steps: Counts of nucleated cells, estimated from reference gene primer amplification, were obtained. This table comes from immunoSEQ multiplex PCR, and its TCRdb copy is limited to in-frame clones, with some not included. V, J and clone size are taken as reported in that table, and D and trimming were inferred from the DNA itself. The sample has hundreds of thousands of clones; 86% are singletons. This TCR was sampled from a woman between 65 and 79 years old with COVID-19, enrolled during active disease. The sequenced material came from peripheral blood.

The CDR3 protein is CASSVDRGLSGNTIYF. In DNA form, the CDR3 reads TGTGCCAGCAGCGTAGACAGGGGGCTCTCTGGAAACACCATATATTTT. The chain joins TRBV9 to TRBJ1-3; 9 bases agree with TRBD1. The CDR3 totals 16 residues. The V and J ends lost 0 bases and 0 bases, in that order; junction bases with no gene match: 1. Germline V lookup: CDR1 SGDLS, CDR2 YYNGEE.